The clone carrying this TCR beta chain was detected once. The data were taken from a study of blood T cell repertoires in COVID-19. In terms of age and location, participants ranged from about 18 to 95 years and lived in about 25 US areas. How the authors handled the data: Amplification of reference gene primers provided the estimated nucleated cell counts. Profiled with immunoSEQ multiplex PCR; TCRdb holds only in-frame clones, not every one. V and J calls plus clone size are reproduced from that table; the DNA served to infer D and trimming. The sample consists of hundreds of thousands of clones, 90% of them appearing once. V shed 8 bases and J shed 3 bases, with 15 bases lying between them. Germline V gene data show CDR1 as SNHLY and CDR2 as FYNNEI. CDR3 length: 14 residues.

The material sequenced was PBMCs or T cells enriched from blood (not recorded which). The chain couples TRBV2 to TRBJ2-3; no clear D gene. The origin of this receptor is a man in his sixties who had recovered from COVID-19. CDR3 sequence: CASHRVRVTDTQYF. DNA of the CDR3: TGTGCCAGCCATCGGGTCAGAGTGACAGATACGCAGTATTTT.